This T cell receptor beta chain stems from a study of shared clonotypes between healthy human individuals. In the original analysis: Junction-only sequences without quality scores were provided by ImmunoSEQ, so filtering was different. Measured with immunoSEQ multiplex PCR; TCRdb has only the in-frame clones, and not every one. V, J and clone size were drawn from that table, and D and trimming were deduced from the DNA. Here the sample spans roughly 1,000,000 clones, 70% to 80% being singletons. Germline loops: CDR1 SGDLS, CDR2 YYNGEE. Between the trimmed V and J ends, which lost 4 bases and 0 bases, there was a span of 11 bases. The CDR3 consists of 14 residues.

The chain couples TRBV9 to TRBJ2-7; possible D gene TRBD2, 5 bases. The sample comprised memory CD4+ T cells from PBMCs. Subset denoted: CD45RA-negative fraction. This clonotype was obtained from a man aged 18 to 29 in good health. Some clones in this sample may be carry-over from other donors' samples. CDR3 protein: CASSTRESSYEQYF. CDR3 DNA: TGTGCCAGCAGCACCCGGGAAAGCTCCTACGAGCAGTACTTC.